The sequence of this TCR beta chain was determined in a study of T cell changes during pregnancy in multiple sclerosis (dated by TCRdb to 2018 to 2020). Turning to the overall study: In women with multiple sclerosis, the researchers looked at how the T cell repertoire shifted as pregnancy progressed.

To note about this clone: It lacks a known antigen. Qualities for individual bases were not recorded, and no much larger clone is one base off.

The protocol used for the library was the immunoSEQ multiplex PCR assay. In its TCRdb copy, this immuneACCESS table keeps in-frame sequences only and misses some clones. Where compared with another copy, unresolved V genes explain less than half of these, and the others have no known cause. Across this sample there are nearly 45,000 clones, with about 96% seen only once. The top ten constitute roughly 1% of the sample. In the germline V gene, CDR1 corresponds to WSHSY and CDR2 to SAAADI. Trimming removed 5 bases from V and 1 base from J; the gene matches leave 10 bases unexplained. The CDR3 runs 17 residues from the cysteine to the phenylalanine. Only CDR3 DNA is held: 51 bases, read in frame from base 1.

This receptor was obtained from a female donor with multiple sclerosis, enrolled in a pregnancy study. The sequencing here drew on peripheral blood, taken in the second trimester of pregnancy. The V and J segments used are TRBV10-2 and TRBJ1-5; TRBD1 aligns with 8 central bases. Read as DNA, the sequence is TGCGCCAGCAGTCGGGCAGGGGGCGAAACGAGCAATCAGCCCCAGCATTTT. Translation gives CASSRAGGETSNQPQHF.